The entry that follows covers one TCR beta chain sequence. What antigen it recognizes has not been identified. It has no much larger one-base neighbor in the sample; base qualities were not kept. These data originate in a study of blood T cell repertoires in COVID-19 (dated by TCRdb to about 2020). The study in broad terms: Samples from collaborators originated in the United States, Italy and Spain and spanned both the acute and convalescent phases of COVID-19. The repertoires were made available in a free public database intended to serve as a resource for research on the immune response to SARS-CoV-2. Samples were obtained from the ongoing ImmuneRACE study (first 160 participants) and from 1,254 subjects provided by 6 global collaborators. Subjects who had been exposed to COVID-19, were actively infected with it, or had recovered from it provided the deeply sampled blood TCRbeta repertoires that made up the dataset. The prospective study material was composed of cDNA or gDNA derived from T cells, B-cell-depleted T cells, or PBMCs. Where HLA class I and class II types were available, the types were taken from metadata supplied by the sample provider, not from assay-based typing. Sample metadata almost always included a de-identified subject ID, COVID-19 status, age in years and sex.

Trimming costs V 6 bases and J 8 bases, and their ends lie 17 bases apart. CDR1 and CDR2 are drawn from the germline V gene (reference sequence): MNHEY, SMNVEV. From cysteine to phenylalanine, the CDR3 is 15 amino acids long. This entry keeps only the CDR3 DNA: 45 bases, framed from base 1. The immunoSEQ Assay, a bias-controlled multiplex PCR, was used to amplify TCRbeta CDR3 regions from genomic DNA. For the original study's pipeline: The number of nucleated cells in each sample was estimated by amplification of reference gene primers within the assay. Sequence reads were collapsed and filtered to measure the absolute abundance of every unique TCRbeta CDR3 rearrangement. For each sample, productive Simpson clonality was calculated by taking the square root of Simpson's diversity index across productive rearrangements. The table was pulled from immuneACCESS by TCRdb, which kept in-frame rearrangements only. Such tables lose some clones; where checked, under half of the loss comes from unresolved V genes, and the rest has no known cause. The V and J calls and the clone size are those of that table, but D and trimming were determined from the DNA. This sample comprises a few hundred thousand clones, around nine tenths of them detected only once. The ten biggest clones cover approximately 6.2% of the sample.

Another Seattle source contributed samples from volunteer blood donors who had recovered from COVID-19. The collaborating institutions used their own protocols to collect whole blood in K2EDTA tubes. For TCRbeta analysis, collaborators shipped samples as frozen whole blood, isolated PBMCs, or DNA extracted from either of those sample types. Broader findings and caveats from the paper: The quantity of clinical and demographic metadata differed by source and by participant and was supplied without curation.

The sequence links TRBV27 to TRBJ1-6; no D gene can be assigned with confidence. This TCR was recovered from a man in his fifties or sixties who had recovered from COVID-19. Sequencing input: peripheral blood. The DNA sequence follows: TGTGCCAGCAGGCCAGGAGGGCAACCTCATTCACCCCTCCACTTT. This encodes CASRPGGQPHSPLHF.